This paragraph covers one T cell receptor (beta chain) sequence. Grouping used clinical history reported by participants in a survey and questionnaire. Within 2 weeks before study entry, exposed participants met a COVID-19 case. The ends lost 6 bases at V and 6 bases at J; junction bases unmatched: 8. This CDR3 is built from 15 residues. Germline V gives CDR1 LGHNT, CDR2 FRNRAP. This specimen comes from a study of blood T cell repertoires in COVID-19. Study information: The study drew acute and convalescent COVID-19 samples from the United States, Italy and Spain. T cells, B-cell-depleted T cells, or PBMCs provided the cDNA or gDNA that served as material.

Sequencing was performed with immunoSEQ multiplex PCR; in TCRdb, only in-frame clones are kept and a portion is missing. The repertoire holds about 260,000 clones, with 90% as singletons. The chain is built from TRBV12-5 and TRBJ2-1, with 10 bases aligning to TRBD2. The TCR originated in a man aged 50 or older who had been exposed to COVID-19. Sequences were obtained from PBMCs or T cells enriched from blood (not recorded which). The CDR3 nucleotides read TGTGCTAGTGGACTCACTAGCGGGATCTTCAATGAGCAGTTCTTC. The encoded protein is CASGLTSGIFNEQFF.